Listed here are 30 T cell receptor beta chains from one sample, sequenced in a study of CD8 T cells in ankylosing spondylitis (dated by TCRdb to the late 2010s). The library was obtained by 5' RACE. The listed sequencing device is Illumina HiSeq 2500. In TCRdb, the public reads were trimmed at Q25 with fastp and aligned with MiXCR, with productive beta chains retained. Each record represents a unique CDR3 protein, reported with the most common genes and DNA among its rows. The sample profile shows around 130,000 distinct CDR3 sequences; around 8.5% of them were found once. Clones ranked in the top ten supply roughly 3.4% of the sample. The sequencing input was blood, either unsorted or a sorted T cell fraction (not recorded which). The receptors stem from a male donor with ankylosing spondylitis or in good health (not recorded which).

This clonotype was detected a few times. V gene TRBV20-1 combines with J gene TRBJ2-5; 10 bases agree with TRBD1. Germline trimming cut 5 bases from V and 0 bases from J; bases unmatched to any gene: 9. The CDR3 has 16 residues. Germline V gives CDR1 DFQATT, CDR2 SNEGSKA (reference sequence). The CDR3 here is CSAPGQGLWYQETQYF. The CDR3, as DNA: TGCAGTGCTCCGGGACAGGGGCTTTGGTACCAAGAGACCCAGTACTTC.

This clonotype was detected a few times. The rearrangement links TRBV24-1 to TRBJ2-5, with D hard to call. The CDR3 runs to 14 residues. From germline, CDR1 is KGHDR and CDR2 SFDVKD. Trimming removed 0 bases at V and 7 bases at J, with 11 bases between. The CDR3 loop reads CATSDLGVPGTQYF. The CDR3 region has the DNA TGTGCCACCAGTGATTTGGGGGTCCCAGGGACCCAGTACTTC.

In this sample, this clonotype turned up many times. The CDR3 loop reads CSASKDAYNEQFF. DNA for the CDR3: TGCAGTGCCAGTAAGGATGCCTACAATGAGCAGTTCTTC. V usage is TRBV20-1 and J usage is TRBJ2-1; D not resolved. V dropped 6 bases and J dropped 2 bases, with 11 bases sitting between them. This CDR3 is 13 amino acids long. Germline lookup yields CDR1 DFQATT and CDR2 SNEGSKA (reference sequence).

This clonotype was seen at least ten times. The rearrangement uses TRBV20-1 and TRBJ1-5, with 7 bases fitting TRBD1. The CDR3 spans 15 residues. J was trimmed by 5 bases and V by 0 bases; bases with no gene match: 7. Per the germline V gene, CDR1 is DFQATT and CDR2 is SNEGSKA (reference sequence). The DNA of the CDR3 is TGCAGTGCTAGAGATTCCGGGACAGCTCATCAGCCCCAGCATTTT. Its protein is CSARDSGTAHQPQHF.

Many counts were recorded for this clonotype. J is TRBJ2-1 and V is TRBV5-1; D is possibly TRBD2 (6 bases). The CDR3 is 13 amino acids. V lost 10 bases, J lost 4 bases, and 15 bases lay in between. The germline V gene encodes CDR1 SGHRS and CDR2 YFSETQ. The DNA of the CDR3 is TGCGCCTCACGGAGGGCTAGGTACAATGAGCAGTTCTTC. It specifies CASRRARYNEQFF.

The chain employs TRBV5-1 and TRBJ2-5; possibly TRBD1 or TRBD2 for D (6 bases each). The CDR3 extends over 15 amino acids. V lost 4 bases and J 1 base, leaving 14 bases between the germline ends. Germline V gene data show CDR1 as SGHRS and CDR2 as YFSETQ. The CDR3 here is CASSQLGGLQETQYF. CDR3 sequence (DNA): TGCGCCAGCAGCCAGTTGGGGGGCCTCCAAGAGACCCAGTACTTC.

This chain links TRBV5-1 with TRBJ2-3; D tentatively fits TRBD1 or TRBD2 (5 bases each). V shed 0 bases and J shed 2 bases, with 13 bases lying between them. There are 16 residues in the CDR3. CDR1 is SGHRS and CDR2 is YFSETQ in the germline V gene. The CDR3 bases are TGCGCCAGCAGCTTGGGTACGGGGACGAACACAGATACGCAGTATTTT. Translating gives CASSLGTGTNTDTQYF.

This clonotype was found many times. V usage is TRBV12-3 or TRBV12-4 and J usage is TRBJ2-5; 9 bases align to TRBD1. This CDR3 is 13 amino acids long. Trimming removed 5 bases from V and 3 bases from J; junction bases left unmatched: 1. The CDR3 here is CASSDRGKETQYF. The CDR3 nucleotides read TGTGCCAGCAGTGACAGGGGGAAAGAGACCCAGTACTTC.

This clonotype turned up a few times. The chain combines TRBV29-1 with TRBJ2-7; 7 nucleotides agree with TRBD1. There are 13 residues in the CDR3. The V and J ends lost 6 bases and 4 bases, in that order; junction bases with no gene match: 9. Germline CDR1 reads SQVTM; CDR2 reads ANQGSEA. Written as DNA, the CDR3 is TGCAGCGTCGCCGACAGGGCCGGGTACGAGCAGTACTTC. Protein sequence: CSVADRAGYEQYF.

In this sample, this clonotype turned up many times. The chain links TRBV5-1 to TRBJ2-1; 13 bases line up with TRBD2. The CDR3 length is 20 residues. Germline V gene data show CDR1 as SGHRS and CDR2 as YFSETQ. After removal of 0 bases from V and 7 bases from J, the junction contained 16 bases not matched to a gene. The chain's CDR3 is CASSLARGLAGEGSWNEQFF. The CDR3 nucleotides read TGCGCCAGCAGCTTGGCCCGTGGACTAGCGGGAGAAGGATCGTGGAATGAGCAGTTCTTC. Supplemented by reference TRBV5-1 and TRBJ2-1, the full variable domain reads KAGVTQTPRYLIKTRGQQVTLSCSPISGHRSVSWYQQTPGQGLQFLFEYFSETQRNKGNFPGRFSGRQFSNSRSEMNVSTLELGDSALYLCASSLARGLAGEGSWNEQFFGPGTRLTVL.

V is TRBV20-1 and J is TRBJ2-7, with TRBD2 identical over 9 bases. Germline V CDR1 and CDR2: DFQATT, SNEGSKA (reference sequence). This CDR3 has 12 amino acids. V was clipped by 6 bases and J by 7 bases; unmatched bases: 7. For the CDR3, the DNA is TGCAGTGCAGGACTAGCGCGAGAGGAGCAGTACTTC. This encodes CSAGLAREEQYF.

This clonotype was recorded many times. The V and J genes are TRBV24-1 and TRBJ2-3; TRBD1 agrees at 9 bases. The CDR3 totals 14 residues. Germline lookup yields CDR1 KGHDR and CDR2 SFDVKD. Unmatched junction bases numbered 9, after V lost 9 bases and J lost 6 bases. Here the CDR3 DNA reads TGTGCCACCTCATTGGGACAGGGATCCGATACGCAGTATTTT. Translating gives CATSLGQGSDTQYF.

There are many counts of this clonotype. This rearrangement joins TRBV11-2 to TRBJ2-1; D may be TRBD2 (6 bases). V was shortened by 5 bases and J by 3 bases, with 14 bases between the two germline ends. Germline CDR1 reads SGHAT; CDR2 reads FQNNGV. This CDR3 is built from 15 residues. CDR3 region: CASSPLASIYNEQFF. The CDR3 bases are TGTGCCAGCAGCCCCCTAGCGAGTATCTACAATGAGCAGTTCTTC.

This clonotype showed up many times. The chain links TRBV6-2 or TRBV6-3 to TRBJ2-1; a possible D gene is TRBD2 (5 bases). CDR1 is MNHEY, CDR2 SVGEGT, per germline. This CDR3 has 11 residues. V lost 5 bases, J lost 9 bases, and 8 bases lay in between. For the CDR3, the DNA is TGTGCCAGCAGTCAAGCGGTTGAGCAGTTCTTC. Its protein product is CASSQAVEQFF.

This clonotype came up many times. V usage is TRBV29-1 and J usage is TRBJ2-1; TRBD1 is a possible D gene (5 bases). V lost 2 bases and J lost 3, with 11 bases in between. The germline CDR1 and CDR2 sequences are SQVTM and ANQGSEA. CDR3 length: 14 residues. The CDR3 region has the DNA TGCAGCGTTGAAACGCAAACAGGCTACAATGAGCAGTTCTTC. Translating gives CSVETQTGYNEQFF.

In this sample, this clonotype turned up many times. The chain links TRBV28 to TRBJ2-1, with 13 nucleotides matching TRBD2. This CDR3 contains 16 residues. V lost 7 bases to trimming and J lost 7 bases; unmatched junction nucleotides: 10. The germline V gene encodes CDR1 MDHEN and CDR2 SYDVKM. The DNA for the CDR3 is TGTGCCAGCACCCCGGGACTAGCGGGACCGAGGAATGAGCAGTTCTTC. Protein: CASTPGLAGPRNEQFF.

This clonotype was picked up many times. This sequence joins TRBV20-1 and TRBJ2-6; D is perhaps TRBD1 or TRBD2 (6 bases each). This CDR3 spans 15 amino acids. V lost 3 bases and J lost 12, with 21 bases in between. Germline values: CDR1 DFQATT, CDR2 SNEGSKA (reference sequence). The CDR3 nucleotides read TGCAGTGCTAGGGGGGGACATCAGAGGGGGGCCGTCCTGACTTTC. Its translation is CSARGGHQRGAVLTF.

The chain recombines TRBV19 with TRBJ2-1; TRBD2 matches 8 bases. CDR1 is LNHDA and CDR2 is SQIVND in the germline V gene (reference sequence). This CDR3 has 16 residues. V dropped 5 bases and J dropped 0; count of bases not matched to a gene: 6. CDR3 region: CASSPGLAASYNEQFF. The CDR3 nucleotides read TGTGCCAGTAGTCCCGGACTAGCTGCCTCCTACAATGAGCAGTTCTTC.

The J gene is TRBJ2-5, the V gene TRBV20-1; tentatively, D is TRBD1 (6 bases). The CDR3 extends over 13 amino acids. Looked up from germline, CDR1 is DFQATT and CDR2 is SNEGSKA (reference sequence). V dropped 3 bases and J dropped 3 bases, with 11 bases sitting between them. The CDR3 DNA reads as TGCAGTGCTAGTGGGGGACACAAAGAGACCCAGTACTTC. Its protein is CSASGGHKETQYF.

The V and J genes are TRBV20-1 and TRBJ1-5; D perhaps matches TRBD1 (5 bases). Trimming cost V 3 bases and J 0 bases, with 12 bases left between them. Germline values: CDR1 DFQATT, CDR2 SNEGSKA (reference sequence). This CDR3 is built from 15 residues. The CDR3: CSARGGEGSNQPQHF. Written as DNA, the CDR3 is TGCAGTGCTAGGGGGGGGGAAGGTAGCAATCAGCCCCAGCATTTT.

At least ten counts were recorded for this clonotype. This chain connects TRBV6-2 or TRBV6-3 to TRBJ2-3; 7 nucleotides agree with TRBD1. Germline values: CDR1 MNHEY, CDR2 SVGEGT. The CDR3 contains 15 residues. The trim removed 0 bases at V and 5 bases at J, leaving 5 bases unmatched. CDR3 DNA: TGTGCCAGCAGTTACTCCGGGACAGCGGTAGATACGCAGTATTTT. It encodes CASSYSGTAVDTQYF.

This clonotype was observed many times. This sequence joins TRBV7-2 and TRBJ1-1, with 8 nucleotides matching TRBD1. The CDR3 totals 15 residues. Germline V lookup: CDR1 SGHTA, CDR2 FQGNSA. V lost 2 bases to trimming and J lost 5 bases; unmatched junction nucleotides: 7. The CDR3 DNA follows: TGTGCCAGCAGCTTAAAGGGGCAGGGGGCGACTGAAGCTTTCTTT. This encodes CASSLKGQGATEAFF.

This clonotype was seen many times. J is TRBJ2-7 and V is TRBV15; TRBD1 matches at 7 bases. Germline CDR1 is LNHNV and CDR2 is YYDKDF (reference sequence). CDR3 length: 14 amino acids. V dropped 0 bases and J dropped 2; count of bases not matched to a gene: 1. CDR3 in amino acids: CATSRDGTAYEQYF. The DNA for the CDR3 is TGTGCCACCAGCAGAGATGGGACAGCCTACGAGCAGTACTTC.

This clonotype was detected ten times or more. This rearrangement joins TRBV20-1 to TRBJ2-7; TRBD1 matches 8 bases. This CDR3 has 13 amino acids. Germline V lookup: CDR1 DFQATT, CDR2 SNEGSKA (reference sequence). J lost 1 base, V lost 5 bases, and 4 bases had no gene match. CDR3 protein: CSAVTGESYEQYF. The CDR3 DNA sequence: TGCAGTGCTGTGACAGGGGAGTCCTACGAGCAGTACTTC.

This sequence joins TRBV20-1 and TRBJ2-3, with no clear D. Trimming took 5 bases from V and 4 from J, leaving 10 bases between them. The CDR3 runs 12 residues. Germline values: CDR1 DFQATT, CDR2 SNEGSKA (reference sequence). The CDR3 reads CSAPKGSDTQYF. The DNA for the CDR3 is TGCAGTGCTCCTAAAGGGTCAGATACGCAGTATTTT.

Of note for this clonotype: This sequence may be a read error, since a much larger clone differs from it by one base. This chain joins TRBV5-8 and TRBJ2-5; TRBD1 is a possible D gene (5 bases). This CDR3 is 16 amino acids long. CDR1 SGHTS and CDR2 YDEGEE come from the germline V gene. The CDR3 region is CASSLVDLTEQETHYF. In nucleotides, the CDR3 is TGTGCCAGCAGCTTGGTTGATTTGACAGAACAAGAGACCCACTACTTC.

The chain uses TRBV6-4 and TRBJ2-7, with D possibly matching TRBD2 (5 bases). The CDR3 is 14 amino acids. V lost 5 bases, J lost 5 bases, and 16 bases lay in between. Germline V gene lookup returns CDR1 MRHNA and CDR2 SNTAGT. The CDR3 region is CASSFLLGSHEQYF. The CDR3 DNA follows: TGTGCCAGCAGTTTCCTACTGGGGAGCCACGAGCAGTACTTC.

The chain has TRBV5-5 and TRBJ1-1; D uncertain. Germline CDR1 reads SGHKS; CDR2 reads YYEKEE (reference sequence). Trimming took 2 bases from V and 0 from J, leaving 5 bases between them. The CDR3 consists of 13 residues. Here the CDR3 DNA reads TGTGCCAGCAGCTTTGGCATGAACACTGAAGCTTTCTTT. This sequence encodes CASSFGMNTEAFF.

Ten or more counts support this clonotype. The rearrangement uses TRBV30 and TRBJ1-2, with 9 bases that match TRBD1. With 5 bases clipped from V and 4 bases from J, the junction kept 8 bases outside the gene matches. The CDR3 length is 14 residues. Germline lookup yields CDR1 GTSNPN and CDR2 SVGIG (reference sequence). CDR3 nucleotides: TGTGCCTGGGCGGGACAGGGCGATGGCTATGGCTACACCTTC. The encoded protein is CAWAGQGDGYGYTF.

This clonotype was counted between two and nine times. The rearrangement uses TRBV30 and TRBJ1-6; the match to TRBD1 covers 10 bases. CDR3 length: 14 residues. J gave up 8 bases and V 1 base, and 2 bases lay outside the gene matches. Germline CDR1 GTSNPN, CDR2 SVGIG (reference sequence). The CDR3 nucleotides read TGTGCCTGGAGTGAAGGACAGGGGGATTCACCCCTCCACTTT. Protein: CAWSEGQGDSPLHF.